Reported below is one T cell receptor (beta chain). This specimen belongs to a study of blood T cell repertoires in COVID-19. Repertoires were generated with immunoSEQ multiplex PCR, while TCRdb's copy carries only in-frame clones and drops some. Counted here are 250,000 to 350,000 clones, 87% occurring once; the ten biggest clones make up 2% to 2.5%. The TCR comes from a woman in her forties or fifties who had recovered from COVID-19. The sequenced sample consisted of peripheral blood.

For the CDR3, the DNA is TGTGCCAGCAGTTTATCCGGGGGGAGGGAGACCCAGTACTTC. It specifies CASSLSGGRETQYF. V and J are TRBV28 and TRBJ2-5, with 7 bases identical to TRBD2. Per germline, CDR1 MDHEN and CDR2 SYDVKM. V was pared by 1 base and J by 5 bases, with 4 bases of the junction left unmatched. The CDR3 runs 14 residues.